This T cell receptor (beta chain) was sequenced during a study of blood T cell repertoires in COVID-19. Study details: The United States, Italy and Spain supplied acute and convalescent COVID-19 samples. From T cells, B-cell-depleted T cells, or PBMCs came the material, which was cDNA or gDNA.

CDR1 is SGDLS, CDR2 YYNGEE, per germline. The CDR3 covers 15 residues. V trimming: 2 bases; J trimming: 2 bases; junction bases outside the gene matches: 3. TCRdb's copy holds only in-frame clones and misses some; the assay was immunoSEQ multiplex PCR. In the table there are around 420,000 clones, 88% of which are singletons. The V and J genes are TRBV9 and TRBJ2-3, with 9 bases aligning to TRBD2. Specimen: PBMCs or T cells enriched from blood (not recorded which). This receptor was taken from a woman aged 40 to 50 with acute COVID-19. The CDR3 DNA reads TGTGCCAGCAGCGTTTCTAGCGGGGCCACAGATACGCAGTATTTT. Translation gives CASSVSSGATDTQYF. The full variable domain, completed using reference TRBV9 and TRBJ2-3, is DSGVTQTPKHLITATGQRVTLRCSPRSGDLSVYWYQQSLDQGLQFLIQYYNGEERAKGNILERFSAQQFPDLHSELNLSSLELGDSALYFCASSVSSGATDTQYFGPGTRLTVL.